One and the same sample provided the 5 T cell receptor beta chains below, sequenced in a study of blood T cells in healthy people across ages. The second PCR ran about 6 to 11 cycles with a sample-barcoded 5' primer and J-beta primers. Via MiXCR, TCRdb re-called the 5' RACE reads, giving one row per CDR3 protein. The table has roughly 1.5 million distinct CDR3 sequences, 35% to 45% seen once. Sequenced: blood. The receptors come from a woman between 18 and 30 years old in good health.

This sequence joins TRBV13 and TRBJ2-1, with D possibly TRBD2 on 6 matching bases. This CDR3 has 14 residues. V lost 5 bases and J lost 4, with 12 bases in between. Germline V gene data show CDR1 as PRHDT and CDR2 as FYEKMQ (reference sequence). In DNA form, the CDR3 reads TGTGCCAGCAGCGTCGGGGCGGGGTACAATGAGCAGTTCTTC. It codes for CASSVGAGYNEQFF.

This chain links TRBV12-3 or TRBV12-4 with TRBJ2-3; no definite D call. V gave up 8 bases and J gave up 2 bases, with 8 bases separating them. This CDR3 is 12 amino acids long. The CDR3 loop reads CASASNTDTQYF. The CDR3 nucleotides are TGTGCCAGCGCCTCCAACACAGATACGCAGTATTTT.

The chain recombines TRBV5-1 with TRBJ2-5, with TRBD2 matching over 9 bases. The CDR3 has 14 residues. Germline V CDR1 and CDR2: SGHRS, YFSETQ. V shed 4 bases, J shed 11 bases, and the junction held 12 bases outside the gene matches. CDR3: CASSPQTSGNEQYF. CDR3 DNA sequence: TGCGCCAGCAGCCCACAGACTAGCGGCAATGAGCAGTACTTC.

This chain joins TRBV12-3 or TRBV12-4 and TRBJ2-5, with D unclear. Trimming shortened V by 5 bases and J by 2 bases, and 15 bases separated the two germline ends. The CDR3 sequence is 15 residues long. CDR3 protein: CASSPAYQPQETQYF. The CDR3 DNA reads TGTGCCAGCAGTCCAGCGTATCAGCCTCAAGAGACCCAGTACTTC.

The sample holds a few counts of this clonotype. The chain employs TRBV28 and TRBJ1-1, with a weak D call TRBD1 (5 bases). CDR3 length: 14 amino acids. Germline CDR1 is MDHEN and CDR2 is SYDVKM. Trimming removed 7 bases at V and 5 bases at J, with 17 bases between. This chain's CDR3 is CASNQDGGGTEAFF. For the CDR3, the DNA is TGTGCCAGCAACCAGGACGGTGGGGGAACTGAAGCTTTCTTT.